The T cell receptor beta chain under discussion was sequenced for a study of CD8+ T cells in alopecia areata. In the study overall: For the treated group, dosing was oral tofacitinib at 5 to 10 mg twice daily. The tofacitinib course ran for 6 to 18 months and was followed by 6 months off drug.

The treatment: oral pan-JAK inhibitor, 5-10 mg twice daily. RNA extraction and reverse transcription yielded cDNA as sequencing template. Data came from immunoSEQ multiplex PCR; TCRdb stores just in-frame clones and leaves some out. The sample includes some 190,000 clones, around 51% of them seen just once. V shed 5 bases, J shed 4 bases, and the junction held 4 bases outside the gene matches. CDR3 length equals 13 residues. Per germline, CDR1 MNHEY and CDR2 SMNVEV (reference sequence). The sequences come from CD8+ T cells sorted from blood, collected around week 52, from a patient treated with tofacitinib. The gene calls are TRBV27 and TRBJ2-7; TRBD1 aligns across 8 bases. The clonotype comes from a human donor with alopecia areata. CDR3 coding DNA: TGTGCCAGCAGTCCCGACAGGGGTTACGAGCAGTACTTC. Its protein is CASSPDRGYEQYF.